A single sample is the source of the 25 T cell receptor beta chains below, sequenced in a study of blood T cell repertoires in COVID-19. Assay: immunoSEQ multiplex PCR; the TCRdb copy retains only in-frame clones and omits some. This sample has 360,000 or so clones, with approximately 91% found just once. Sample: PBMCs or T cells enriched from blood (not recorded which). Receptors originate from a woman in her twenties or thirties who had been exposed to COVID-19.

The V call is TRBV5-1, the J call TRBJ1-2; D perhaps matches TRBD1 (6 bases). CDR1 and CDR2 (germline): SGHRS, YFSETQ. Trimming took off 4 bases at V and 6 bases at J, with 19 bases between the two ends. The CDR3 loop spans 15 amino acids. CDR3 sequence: CASSQQTGGGDGYTF. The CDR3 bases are TGCGCCAGCAGCCAACAGACAGGAGGAGGCGATGGCTACACCTTC.

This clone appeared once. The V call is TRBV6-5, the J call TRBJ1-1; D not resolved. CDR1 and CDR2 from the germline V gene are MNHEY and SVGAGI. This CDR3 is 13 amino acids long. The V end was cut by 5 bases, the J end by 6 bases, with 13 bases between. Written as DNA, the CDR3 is TGTGCCAGCAGTCCCATGGGAGGCCCTGAAGCTTTCTTT. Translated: CASSPMGGPEAFF.

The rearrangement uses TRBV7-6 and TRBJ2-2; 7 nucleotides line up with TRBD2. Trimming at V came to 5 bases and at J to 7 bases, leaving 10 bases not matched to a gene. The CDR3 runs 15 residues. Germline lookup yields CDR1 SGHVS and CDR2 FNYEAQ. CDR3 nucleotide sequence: TGTGCCAGCAGCCTCCTGGCGGGAGTTAACGGGGAGCTGTTTTTT. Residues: CASSLLAGVNGELFF.

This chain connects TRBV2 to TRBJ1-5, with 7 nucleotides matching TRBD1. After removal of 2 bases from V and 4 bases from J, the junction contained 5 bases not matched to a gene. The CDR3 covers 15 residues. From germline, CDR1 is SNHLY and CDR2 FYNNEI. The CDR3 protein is CASSERTGENQPQHF. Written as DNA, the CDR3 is TGTGCCAGCAGTGAAAGGACAGGAGAGAATCAGCCCCAGCATTTT.

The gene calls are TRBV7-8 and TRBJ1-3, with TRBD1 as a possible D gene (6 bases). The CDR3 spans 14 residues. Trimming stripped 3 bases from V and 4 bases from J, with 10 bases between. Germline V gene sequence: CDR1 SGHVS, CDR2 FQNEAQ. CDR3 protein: CASSFGTPGNTIYF. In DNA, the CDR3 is TGTGCCAGCAGCTTTGGGACACCAGGAAACACCATATATTTT.

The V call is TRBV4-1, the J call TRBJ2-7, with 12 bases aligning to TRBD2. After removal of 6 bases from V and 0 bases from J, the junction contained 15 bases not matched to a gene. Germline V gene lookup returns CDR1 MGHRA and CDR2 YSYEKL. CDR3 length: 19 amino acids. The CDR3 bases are TGCGCCAGCAGTCCTAGCCTGACTAGCGGGAGTATTGACTCCTACGAGCAGTACTTC. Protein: CASSPSLTSGSIDSYEQYF.

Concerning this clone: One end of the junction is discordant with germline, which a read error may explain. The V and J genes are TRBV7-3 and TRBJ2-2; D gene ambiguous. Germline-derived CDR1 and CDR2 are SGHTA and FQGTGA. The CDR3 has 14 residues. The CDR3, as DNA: TGTGCCAGCAGCGTAACCCGGGACACCGGGGAGCTGTTTTTT. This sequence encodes CASSVTRDTGELFF.

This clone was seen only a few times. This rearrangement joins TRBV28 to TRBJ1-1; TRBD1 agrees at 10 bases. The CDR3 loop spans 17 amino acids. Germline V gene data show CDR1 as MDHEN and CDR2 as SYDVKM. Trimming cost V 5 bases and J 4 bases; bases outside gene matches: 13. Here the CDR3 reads CASSPPGQGFLSTEAFF. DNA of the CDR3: TGTGCCAGCAGTCCCCCGGGACAGGGGTTTTTGAGCACTGAAGCTTTCTTT.

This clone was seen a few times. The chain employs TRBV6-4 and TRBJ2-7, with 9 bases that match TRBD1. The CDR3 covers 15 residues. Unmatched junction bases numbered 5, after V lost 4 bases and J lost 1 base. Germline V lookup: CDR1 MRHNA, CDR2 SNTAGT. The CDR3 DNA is TGTGCCAGCAGTGCTCCGACAGGGGGATCCTACGAGCAGTACTTC. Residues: CASSAPTGGSYEQYF.

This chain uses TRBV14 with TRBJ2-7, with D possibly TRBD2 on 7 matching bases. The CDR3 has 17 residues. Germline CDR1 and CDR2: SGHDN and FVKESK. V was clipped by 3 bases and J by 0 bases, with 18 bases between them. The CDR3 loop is CASSHPTGGLHSYEQYF. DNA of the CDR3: TGTGCCAGCAGCCATCCCACCGGGGGGCTCCACTCCTACGAGCAGTACTTC.

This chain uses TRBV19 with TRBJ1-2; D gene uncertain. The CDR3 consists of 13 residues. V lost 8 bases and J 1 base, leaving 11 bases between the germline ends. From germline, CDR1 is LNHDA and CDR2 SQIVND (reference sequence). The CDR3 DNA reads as TGTGCCAGTGAAGGCCGGGTTAACTATGGCTACACCTTC. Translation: CASEGRVNYGYTF.

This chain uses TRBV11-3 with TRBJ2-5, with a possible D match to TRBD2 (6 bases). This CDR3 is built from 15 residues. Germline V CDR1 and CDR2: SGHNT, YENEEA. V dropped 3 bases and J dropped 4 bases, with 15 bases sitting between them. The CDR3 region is CASSFGGIRGETQYF. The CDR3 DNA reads TGTGCCAGCAGCTTCGGCGGGATTCGAGGAGAGACCCAGTACTTC.

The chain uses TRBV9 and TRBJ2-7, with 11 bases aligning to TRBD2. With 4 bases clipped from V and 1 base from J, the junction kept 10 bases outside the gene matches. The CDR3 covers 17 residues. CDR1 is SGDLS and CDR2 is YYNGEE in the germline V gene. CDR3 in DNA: TGTGCCAGCAGCCCGGGACTAGCGGCGGTACCATCCTACGAGCAGTACTTC. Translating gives CASSPGLAAVPSYEQYF.

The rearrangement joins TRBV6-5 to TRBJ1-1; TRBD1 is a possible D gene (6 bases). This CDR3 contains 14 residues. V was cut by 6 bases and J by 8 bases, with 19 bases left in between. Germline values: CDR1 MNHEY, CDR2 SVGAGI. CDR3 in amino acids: CASSLRGGGMEAFF. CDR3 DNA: TGTGCCAGCAGCCTCCGGGGAGGGGGGATGGAAGCTTTCTTT.

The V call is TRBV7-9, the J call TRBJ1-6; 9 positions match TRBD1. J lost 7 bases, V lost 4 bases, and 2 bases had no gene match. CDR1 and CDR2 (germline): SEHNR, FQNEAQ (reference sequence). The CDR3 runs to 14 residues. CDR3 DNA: TGTGCCAGCAGCTCGGACAGGGGAAATTCACCCCTCCACTTT. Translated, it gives CASSSDRGNSPLHF.

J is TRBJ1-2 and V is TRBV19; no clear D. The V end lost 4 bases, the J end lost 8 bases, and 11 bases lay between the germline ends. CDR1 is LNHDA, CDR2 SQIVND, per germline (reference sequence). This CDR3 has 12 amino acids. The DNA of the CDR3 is TGTGCCAGTAGTAACCCCGCGGCAGGCTACACCTTC. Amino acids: CASSNPAAGYTF. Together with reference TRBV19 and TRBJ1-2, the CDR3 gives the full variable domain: DGGITQSPKYLFRKEGQNVTLSCEQNLNHDAMYWYRQDPGQGLRLIYYSQIVNDFQKGDIAEGYSVSREKKESFPLTVTSAQKNPTAFYLCASSNPAAGYTFGSGTRLTVV.

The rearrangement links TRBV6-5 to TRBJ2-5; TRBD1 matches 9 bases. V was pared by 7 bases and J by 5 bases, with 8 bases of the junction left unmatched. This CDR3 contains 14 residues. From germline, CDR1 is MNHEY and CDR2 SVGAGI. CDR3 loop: CASTSGQGVETQYF. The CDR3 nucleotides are TGTGCCAGCACCTCGGGACAGGGTGTCGAGACCCAGTACTTC.

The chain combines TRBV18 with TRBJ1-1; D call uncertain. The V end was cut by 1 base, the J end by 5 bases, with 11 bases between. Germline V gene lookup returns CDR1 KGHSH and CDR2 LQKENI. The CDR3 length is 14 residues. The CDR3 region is CASSPLMSVTEAFF. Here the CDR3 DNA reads TGTGCCAGCTCACCACTGATGAGCGTGACTGAAGCTTTCTTT.

The CDR3 protein is CASSPDRVGGYTF. DNA of the CDR3: TGTGCCAGCAGCCCGGACAGGGTCGGGGGCTACACCTTC. This sequence joins TRBV6-5 and TRBJ1-2, with 8 bases identical to TRBD1. The CDR3 length is 13 residues. Germline trimming cut 6 bases from V and 8 bases from J; bases unmatched to any gene: 8. Germline CDR1 reads MNHEY; CDR2 reads SVGAGI.

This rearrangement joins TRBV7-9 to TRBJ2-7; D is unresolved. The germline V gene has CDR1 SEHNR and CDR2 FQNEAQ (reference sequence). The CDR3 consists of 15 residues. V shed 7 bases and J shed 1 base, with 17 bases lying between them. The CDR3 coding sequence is TGTGCCAGCAATCTAGGCCCGGCAGAATCCTACGAGCAGTACTTC. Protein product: CASNLGPAESYEQYF.

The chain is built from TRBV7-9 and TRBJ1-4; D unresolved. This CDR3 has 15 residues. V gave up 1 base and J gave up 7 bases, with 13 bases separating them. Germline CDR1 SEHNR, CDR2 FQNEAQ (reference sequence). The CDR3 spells CASSLVPAGTEKLFF. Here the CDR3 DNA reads TGTGCCAGCAGCTTAGTCCCAGCGGGTACTGAAAAACTGTTTTTT.

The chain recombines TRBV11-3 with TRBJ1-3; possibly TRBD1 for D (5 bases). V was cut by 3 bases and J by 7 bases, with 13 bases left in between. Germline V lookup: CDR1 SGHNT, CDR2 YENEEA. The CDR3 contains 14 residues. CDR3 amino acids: CASSFSRGLNTIYF. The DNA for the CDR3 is TGTGCCAGCAGCTTCTCGCGGGGCTTGAACACCATATATTTT.

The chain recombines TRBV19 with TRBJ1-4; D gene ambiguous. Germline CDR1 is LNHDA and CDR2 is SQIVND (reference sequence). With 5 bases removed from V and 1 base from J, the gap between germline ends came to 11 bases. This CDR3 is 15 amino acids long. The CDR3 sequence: CASSPAGITNEKLFF. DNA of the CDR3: TGTGCCAGTAGTCCCGCGGGCATAACTAATGAAAAACTGTTTTTT.

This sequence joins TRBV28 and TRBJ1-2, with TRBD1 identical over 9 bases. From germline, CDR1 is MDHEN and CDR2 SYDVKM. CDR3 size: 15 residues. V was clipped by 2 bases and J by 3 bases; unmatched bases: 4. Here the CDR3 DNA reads TGTGCCAGCAGTTTAGGGACAGGGAGAGACTATGGCTACACCTTC. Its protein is CASSLGTGRDYGYTF.

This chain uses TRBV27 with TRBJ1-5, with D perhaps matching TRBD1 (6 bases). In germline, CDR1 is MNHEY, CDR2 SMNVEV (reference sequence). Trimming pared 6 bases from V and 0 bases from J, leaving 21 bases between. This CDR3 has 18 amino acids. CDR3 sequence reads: CASREYREVGYSNQPQHF. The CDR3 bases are TGTGCCAGCAGGGAATACAGGGAAGTGGGTTATAGCAATCAGCCCCAGCATTTT.